Below, 14 T cell receptor beta chains from the same sample are listed, as sequenced in a study of T cells in Graves' hyperthyroidism and ophthalmopathy. RNA transcripts were the template for amplifying TCR beta CDR3 regions. The primer set for the first-round RT-PCR of the TCR CDR3 was HTBI. Via MiXCR, TCRdb re-called the multiplex PCR reads, giving one row per CDR3 protein. Among 92,000 or so distinct CDR3 sequences listed, roughly 56% were seen once. Input material: blood. Source of these receptors: a woman aged 40 to 50 with Graves' hyperthyroidism.

This clonotype has a count of ten or more. The CDR3 nucleotides are TGTGCCATCAGACCCTCCGGGAGCAATCAGCCCCAGCATTTT. Its translation: CAIRPSGSNQPQHF. The rearrangement links TRBV10-3 to TRBJ1-5; D unclear. Germline CDR1 is ENHRY and CDR2 is SYGVKD. Trimming stripped 6 bases from V and 1 base from J, with 10 bases between. This CDR3 has 14 amino acids.

The chain combines TRBV29-1 with TRBJ1-1; D remains unclear. The CDR3 runs 14 residues. Trimming pared 3 bases from V and 2 bases from J, leaving 13 bases between. Looked up from germline, CDR1 is SQVTM and CDR2 is ANQGSEA. CDR3 DNA sequence: TGCAGCGTTGAGAGCCGGGGAGGTAACACTGAAGCTTTCTTT. It yields the protein CSVESRGGNTEAFF.

The V and J genes are TRBV6-9 and TRBJ1-2, with a tentative D call TRBD1 (5 bases). There are 14 residues in the CDR3. Germline CDR1 and CDR2: MNHGY and SVAAGI. Trimming stripped 2 bases from V and 8 bases from J, with 15 bases between. The CDR3 DNA reads TGTGCCAGCAGTTATCAGGGAGGGAACGGGGGCTACACCTTC. It specifies CASSYQGGNGGYTF.

Notes on this clonotype: The CDR3 ends on some other residue instead of the conserved phenylalanine or tryptophan, so this is likely a read error. The chain couples TRBV7-8 to TRBJ2-7; no clear D. The germline V gene encodes CDR1 SGHVS and CDR2 FQNEAQ. The CDR3 is made up of 16 amino acids. V was cut by 6 bases and J by 4 bases, with 22 bases left in between. The CDR3 sequence is CASSPAVGTARYEQYL. The CDR3 bases are TGTGCCAGCAGTCCCGCTGTGGGAACCGCACGGTACGAGCAGTACCTC.

DNA for the CDR3: TGTGCCAGCAGTACCGGACAGGGCGATTCACCCCTCCACTTT. Protein sequence: CASSTGQGDSPLHF. The chain is built from TRBV9 and TRBJ1-6; 8 nucleotides align to TRBD1. Unmatched junction bases numbered 6, after V lost 5 bases and J lost 8 bases. This CDR3 has 14 amino acids. CDR1 is SGDLS and CDR2 is YYNGEE in the germline V gene. Complete variable domain (other parts from reference TRBV9 and TRBJ1-6): DSGVTQTPKHLITATGQRVTLRCSPRSGDLSVYWYQQSLDQGLQFLIQYYNGEERAKGNILERFSAQQFPDLHSELNLSSLELGDSALYFCASSTGQGDSPLHFGNGTRLTVT.

This clonotype showed up just a few times. One end of the junction fails to match germline, which may point to a read error. The chain links TRBV20-1 to TRBJ2-6; TRBD1 might be the D (5 bases). This CDR3 is built from 13 residues. CDR1 is DFQATT, CDR2 SNEGSKA, per germline (reference sequence). The CDR3 loop is CSARDLGVNVLTF. The CDR3 coding sequence is TGCAGTGCTAGAGATCTAGGGGTCAACGTCCTGACTTTC.

In its sample, this clonotype was seen many times. In DNA form, the CDR3 reads TGTGCCAGCGAGCAACAGGGGTACGAGCAGTACTTC. Translation: CASEQQGYEQYF. This chain connects TRBV18 to TRBJ2-7, with TRBD1 matching 7 bases. Trimming took 8 bases from V and 4 from J; bases not matched to a gene: 5. The CDR3 spans 12 residues. CDR1 is KGHSH, CDR2 LQKENI, per germline.

In its sample, this clonotype was seen a few times. The chain carries TRBV20-1 and TRBJ2-3; D may be TRBD1 (5 bases). The CDR3 extends over 13 amino acids. Trimming pared 4 bases from V and 2 bases from J, leaving 10 bases between. CDR1 and CDR2 from the germline V gene are DFQATT and SNEGSKA (reference sequence). The CDR3 is CSANGHITDTQYF. In DNA, the CDR3 is TGCAGTGCTAACGGACACATCACAGATACGCAGTATTTT.

The gene calls are TRBV25-1 and TRBJ1-2, with D uncertain. Germline V CDR1 and CDR2: MGHDK, SYGVNS. CDR3 size: 14 residues. The ends were cut back, 4 bases at V and 3 bases at J, with 12 bases in the middle. The CDR3 nucleotides are TGTGCCAGCAGTGCAGCACCGGATTACTATGGCTACACCTTC. Translating gives CASSAAPDYYGYTF.

This clonotype was detected ten times or more. This sequence joins TRBV20-1 and TRBJ1-1; D unclear. The CDR3 loop spans 11 amino acids. Germline V gene sequence: CDR1 DFQATT, CDR2 SNEGSKA (reference sequence). V was pared by 4 bases and J by 1 base, with 4 bases between. CDR3 nucleotide sequence: TGCAGTGCTACGACGAACACTGAAGCTTTCTTT. Its translation: CSATTNTEAFF.

This clonotype was detected once. This rearrangement joins TRBV6-6 to TRBJ2-7, with 10 bases fitting TRBD2. With V trimmed by 5 bases and J by 6 bases, 4 bases remained unmatched. Germline loops: CDR1 MNHNY, CDR2 SVGAGI (reference sequence). The CDR3 has 13 amino acids. The CDR3: CASSPGLATEQYF. The CDR3 DNA reads TGTGCCAGCAGTCCGGGACTAGCGACCGAGCAGTACTTC.

Comments on this clonotype: A much larger clonotype is one base distant, so this may be a read error. The V gene is TRBV12-3 or TRBV12-4, the J gene TRBJ2-7; TRBD1 aligns across 7 bases. This CDR3 comprises 14 residues. CDR3 protein: CASSLGGQIYERYF. Here the CDR3 DNA reads TGTGCCAGCAGCCTAGGGGGACAGATCTACGAGCGGTACTTC.

This chain connects TRBV6-6 to TRBJ1-5; D uncertain. Trimming pared 6 bases from V and 11 bases from J, leaving 5 bases between. In germline, CDR1 is MNHNY, CDR2 SVGAGI (reference sequence). CDR3 length: 9 amino acids. The CDR3 DNA reads as TGTGCCAGCAGGAATACCCAGCATTTT. It translates to CASRNTQHF.

Only a few counts were recorded for this clonotype. This chain joins TRBV6-5 and TRBJ2-1; 9 bases agree with TRBD2. The V gene end was trimmed by 4 bases and the J gene end by 7 bases; junction bases not matched to a gene: 11. This CDR3 comprises 16 residues. The germline gives CDR1 MNHEY, CDR2 SVGAGI. The CDR3 bases are TGTGCCAGCAGTTCGGGTAGGCTAGCGGGGCGGAATGAGCAGTTCTTC. Translation gives CASSSGRLAGRNEQFF.